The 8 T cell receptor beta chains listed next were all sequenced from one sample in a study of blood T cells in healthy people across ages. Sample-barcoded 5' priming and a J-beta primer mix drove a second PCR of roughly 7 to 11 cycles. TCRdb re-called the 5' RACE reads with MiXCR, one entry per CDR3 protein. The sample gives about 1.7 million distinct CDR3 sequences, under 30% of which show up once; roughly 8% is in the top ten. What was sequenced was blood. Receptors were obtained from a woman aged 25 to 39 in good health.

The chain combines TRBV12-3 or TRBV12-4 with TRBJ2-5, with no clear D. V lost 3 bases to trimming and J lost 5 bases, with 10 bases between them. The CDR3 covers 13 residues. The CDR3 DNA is TGTGCCAGCAGTTTCCCCTTCGGGGAGACCCAGTACTTC. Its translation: CASSFPFGETQYF.

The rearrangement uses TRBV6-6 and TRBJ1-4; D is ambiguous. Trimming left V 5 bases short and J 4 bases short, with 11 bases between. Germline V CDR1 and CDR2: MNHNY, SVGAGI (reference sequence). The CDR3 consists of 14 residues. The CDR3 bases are TGTGCCAGCAGTCCGACAAGCTATAATGAAAAACTGTTTTTT. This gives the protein CASSPTSYNEKLFF.

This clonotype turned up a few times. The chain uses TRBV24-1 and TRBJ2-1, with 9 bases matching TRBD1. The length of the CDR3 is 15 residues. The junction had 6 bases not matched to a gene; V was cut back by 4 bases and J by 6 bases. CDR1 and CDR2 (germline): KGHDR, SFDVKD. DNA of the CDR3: TGTGCCACCAGTGAGCCCGGGACAGGGAGCAATGAGCAGTTCTTC. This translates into CATSEPGTGSNEQFF.

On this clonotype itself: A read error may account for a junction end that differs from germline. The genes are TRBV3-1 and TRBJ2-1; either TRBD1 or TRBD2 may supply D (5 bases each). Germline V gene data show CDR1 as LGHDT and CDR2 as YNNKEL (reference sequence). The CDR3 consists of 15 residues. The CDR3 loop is CTSSQVTGTDHEQFF. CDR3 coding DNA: TGTACCAGCAGCCAAGTAACCGGGACGGACCATGAGCAGTTCTTC.

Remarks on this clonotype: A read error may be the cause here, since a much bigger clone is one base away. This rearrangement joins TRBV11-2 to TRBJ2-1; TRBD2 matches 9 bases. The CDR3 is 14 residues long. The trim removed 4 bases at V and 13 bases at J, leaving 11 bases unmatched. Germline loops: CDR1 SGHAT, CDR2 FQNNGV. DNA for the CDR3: TGTGCCAGCAGCTCGGGACTAGCTTTGGGGACCCAGTTCTTC. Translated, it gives CASSSGLALGTQFF.

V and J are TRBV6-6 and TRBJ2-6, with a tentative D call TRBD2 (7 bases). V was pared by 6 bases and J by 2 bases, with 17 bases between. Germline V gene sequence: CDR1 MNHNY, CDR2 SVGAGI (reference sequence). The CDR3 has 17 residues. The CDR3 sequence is CASSFGRGPPGANVLTF. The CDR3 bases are TGTGCCAGCAGCTTCGGGCGGGGGCCGCCTGGGGCCAACGTCCTGACTTTC.

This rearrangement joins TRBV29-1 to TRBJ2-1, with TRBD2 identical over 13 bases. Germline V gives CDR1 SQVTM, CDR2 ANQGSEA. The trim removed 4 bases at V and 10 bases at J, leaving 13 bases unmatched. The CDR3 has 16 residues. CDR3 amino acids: CSVGLAGGVIPYEQFF. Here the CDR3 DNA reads TGCAGCGTTGGACTAGCGGGAGGAGTAATCCCCTACGAGCAGTTCTTC.

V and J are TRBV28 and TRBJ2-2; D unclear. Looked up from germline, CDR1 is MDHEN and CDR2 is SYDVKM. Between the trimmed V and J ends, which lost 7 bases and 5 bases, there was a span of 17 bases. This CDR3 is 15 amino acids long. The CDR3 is CASTLDLVGTGELFF. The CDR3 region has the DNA TGTGCCAGCACCCTCGACTTAGTCGGTACCGGGGAGCTGTTTTTT.